There are many counts of the clone carrying this T cell receptor beta chain. The target antigen is unknown. The CDR3 runs 17 residues. Unmatched junction bases numbered 6, after V lost 0 bases and J lost 1 base. The germline V gene encodes CDR1 WNHNN and CDR2 SYGVQD (reference sequence). Assay used: immunoSEQ multiplex PCR; TCRdb lists only in-frame clones, some missing. Of over 65,000 clones listed, approximately 80% are singletons. The sample originates from a study of PD-L1 blockade in urothelial cancer. Overall study context: Atezolizumab (1,200 mg intravenously every 3 weeks) began around 2014 for patients. Blood analyses occurred 3 weeks (second dose) and 6 weeks post treatment start. Study-wide results and limits: When pretreatment blood TCR clonality was below the median, it predicted better survival.

Patient disease was locally advanced or metastatic urothelial carcinoma. This clonotype was sampled from a man aged 65-85 years with urothelial cancer. Sequenced here: PBMCs, sampled around atezolizumab (anti-PD-L1) treatment. The chain employs TRBV10-1 and TRBJ2-3; 8 bases agree with TRBD2. Written as DNA, the CDR3 is TGCGCCAGCAGTGAGTCGCGGGGGGCGTGGGGCACAGATACGCAGTATTTT. Translation gives CASSESRGAWGTDTQYF.